This T cell receptor beta chain derives from a study of shared clonotypes between healthy human individuals. Study results and caveats: Generation probabilities of non-shared clonotypes were lower (relative to those shared by all four donors).

As for this clone: The antigen is unknown.

Samples underwent the assay at deep level. Sequencing used immunoSEQ multiplex PCR; TCRdb keeps in-frame clones, though not all of them. The sample lists about 2 million clones, about 95% seen once, with more than 0.95% in the top ten. Naive CD8 cells comprised CD45RO-negative, CCR7-positively selected cells, excluding terminally differentiated effector memory CD45RA+ cells. Germline CDR1 reads SEHNR; CDR2 reads FQNEAQ (reference sequence). There are 15 residues in the CDR3. V lost 4 bases to trimming and J lost 0 bases; unmatched junction nucleotides: 3. The source of this sequence is a man younger than 35 in good health. Input material: naive CD8+ T cells sorted from blood. The J gene is TRBJ1-1, the V gene TRBV7-9, with TRBD1 matching 9 bases. CDR3 in DNA: TGTGCCAGCAGCTACGGACAGGGGATGAACACTGAAGCTTTCTTT. Its protein is CASSYGQGMNTEAFF. Full variable domain (outside the CDR3, taken from reference TRBV7-9 and TRBJ1-1): DTGVSQNPRHKITKRGQNVTFRCDPISEHNRLYWYRQTLGQGPEFLTYFQNEAQLEKSRLLSDRFSAERPKGSFSTLEIQRTEQGDSAMYLCASSYGQGMNTEAFFGQGTRLTVV.